This paragraph covers one T cell receptor beta chain sequence. The data were taken from a study of blood T cell repertoires in COVID-19. Whole-study context: Samples came from the United States, Italy and Spain, spanning acute and convalescent COVID-19. T cells, B-cell-depleted T cells, or PBMCs provided the cDNA or gDNA that served as material.

Germline CDR1 and CDR2: MGHRA and YSYEKL. V lost 4 bases to trimming and J lost 0 bases; unmatched junction nucleotides: 5. There are 16 residues in the CDR3. As handled by the study authors: Estimates of nucleated cell counts were drawn from the amplification of reference gene primers. TCRdb keeps only in-frame clones here, not all; method: immunoSEQ multiplex PCR. V and J calls and clone size are given by that table; D and trimming were obtained from the DNA. The data contain fewer than 95,000 clones, approximately 86% of them singletons. The TCR originated in a male donor with acute or convalescent COVID-19. The rearrangement uses TRBV4-1 and TRBJ2-3; 9 positions agree with TRBD2. The sequenced sample was peripheral blood. CDR3 DNA sequence: TGCGCCAGCAGCCTTAGGACTAGCGCTAGCACAGATACGCAGTATTTT. Protein: CASSLRTSASTDTQYF.